A single sample is the source of the 5 T cell receptor beta chains below, sequenced in a study of cytomegalovirus exposure and HLA in healthy donors. This PCR relied on a set of 60 Vbeta primers and 13 Jbeta primers. Here immunoSEQ multiplex PCR was the method, and the copy in TCRdb shows in-frame clones only, minus some. The sample has around 100,000 clones, around 84% seen once. Sample: PBMCs. All receptors come from a woman aged 18-35 years in good health and CMV-seronegative.

This chain uses TRBV28 with TRBJ1-2; D unresolved. CDR3 length: 12 residues. Germline-derived CDR1 and CDR2 are MDHEN and SYDVKM. V was pared by 10 bases and J by 3 bases, with 12 bases between. As DNA, the CDR3 is TGTGCCACCGACGGCGGAGACTATGGCTACACCTTC. As protein: CATDGGDYGYTF.

The V gene is TRBV4-2, the J gene TRBJ2-7, with TRBD2 identical over 12 bases. With V trimmed by 6 bases and J by 3 bases, 3 bases remained unmatched. The CDR3 totals 14 residues. From germline, CDR1 is LGHNA and CDR2 YNFKEQ. For the CDR3, the DNA is TGTGCCAGCAGTGGACTAGCGGGATACTACGAGCAGTACTTC. Translation: CASSGLAGYYEQYF.

This clone was counted only a few times. This chain joins TRBV4-3 and TRBJ2-2; D might be TRBD2 (5 bases). Between the trimmed V and J ends, which lost 3 bases and 6 bases, there was a span of 20 bases. This CDR3 spans 17 amino acids. Per the germline V gene, CDR1 is LGHNA and CDR2 is YSLEER. The CDR3 sequence: CASSQELEVTGSGELFF. CDR3 bases: TGCGCCAGCAGCCAGGAACTTGAAGTCACGGGGTCCGGGGAGCTGTTTTTT.

The chain is built from TRBV28 and TRBJ2-2, with TRBD1 matching over 7 bases. The CDR3 totals 17 residues. Germline V gene data show CDR1 as MDHEN and CDR2 as SYDVKM. The V gene end was trimmed by 4 bases and the J gene end by 3 bases; junction bases not matched to a gene: 11. In nucleotides, the CDR3 is TGTGCCAGCAGTTCTCCACGACAGGGACGGCACACCGGGGAGCTGTTTTTT. Amino acids: CASSSPRQGRHTGELFF.

V gene TRBV19 combines with J gene TRBJ1-4; 8 bases line up with TRBD1. V shed 5 bases, J shed 6 bases, and the junction held 8 bases outside the gene matches. Looked up from germline, CDR1 is LNHDA and CDR2 is SQIVND (reference sequence). The CDR3 has 15 residues. CDR3 in DNA: TGTGCCAGTAGTCCCCGGACAGGGTTTGATGAAAAACTGTTTTTT. It yields the protein CASSPRTGFDEKLFF.